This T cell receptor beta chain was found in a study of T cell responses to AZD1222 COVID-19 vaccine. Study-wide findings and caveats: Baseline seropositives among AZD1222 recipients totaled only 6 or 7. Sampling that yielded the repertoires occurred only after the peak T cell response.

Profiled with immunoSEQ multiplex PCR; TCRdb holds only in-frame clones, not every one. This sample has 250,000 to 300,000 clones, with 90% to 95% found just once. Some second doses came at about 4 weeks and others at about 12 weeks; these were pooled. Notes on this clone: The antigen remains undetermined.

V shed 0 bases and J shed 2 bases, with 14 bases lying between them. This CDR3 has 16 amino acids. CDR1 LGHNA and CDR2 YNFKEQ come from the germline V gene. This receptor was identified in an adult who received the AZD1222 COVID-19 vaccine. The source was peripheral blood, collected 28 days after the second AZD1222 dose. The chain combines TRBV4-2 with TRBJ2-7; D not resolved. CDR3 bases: TGTGCCAGCAGCCAAGAAATGGCCGGAACTACCTACGAGCAGTACTTC. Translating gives CASSQEMAGTTYEQYF.